This T cell receptor beta chain stems from a study of T cells in Graves' hyperthyroidism and ophthalmopathy. Looking at the study overall: Peripheral blood specimens were obtained at initial diagnosis, prior to any treatment.

This clonotype was seen a few times. Its antigen is not identified. Cells are PBMCs isolated from roughly 9.2 ml of fresh blood. The study, taken as a whole, reports: Ophthalmopathy was model-predicted a median about six months pre-onset.

V lost 4 bases to trimming and J lost 2 bases, with 13 bases between them. Germline V gene sequence: CDR1 SGHRS, CDR2 YFSETQ. The CDR3 covers 14 residues. The investigators amplified TCR beta CDR3 regions from RNA transcripts. The TCR CDR3 first-round RT-PCR relied on the HTBI primer set. TCRdb reprocessed the multiplex PCR reads via MiXCR and lists one record per CDR3 protein. The profile shows a few hundred thousand distinct CDR3 sequences, 18% of them singletons. The sample consisted of blood. The rearrangement links TRBV5-1 to TRBJ2-7; no clear D. This clonotype originated in a woman between 50 and 59 years old with Graves' hyperthyroidism. In DNA form, the CDR3 reads TGCGCCAGCAGCCCGGAAGGGCTACCCTACGAGCAGTACGTC. This sequence encodes CASSPEGLPYEQYV.